Reported below is one T cell receptor beta chain. This clone may be a read error of a much larger clone one base away. The source of the sample is a study of glioma-infiltrating T cells. Per germline, CDR1 KGHDR and CDR2 SFDVKD. The CDR3 sequence is 12 residues long. V was shortened by 3 bases and J by 5 bases, with 6 bases between the two germline ends. The iRepertoire nested amplicon-rescue multiplex PCR amplified TCR alpha and beta CDR3s from RNA. Tissue mRNA or PBMC total RNA, 100-400 ng, went into one-step reverse transcription and amplification. TCRdb reprocessed the multiplex PCR reads with MiXCR, giving one entry per CDR3 protein. This table holds 150,000 to 200,000 distinct CDR3 sequences, approximately 40% found once.

V is TRBV24-1 and J is TRBJ1-2; D ambiguous. The source is a human donor with low-grade glioma or glioblastoma, undergoing nonglioma brain surgery, or in good health (not recorded which). The sequenced material came from glioma tissue, nonneoplastic brain tissue, or PBMCs (not recorded which). CDR3: CATSDQVYGYTF. The CDR3, as DNA: TGTGCCACCAGTGATCAGGTATATGGCTACACCTTC.